This section outlines one T cell receptor (beta chain) sequence together with its context. CD4 enrichment then naive enrichment separated naive from memory CD4+ cells. Profiling relied on immunoSEQ multiplex PCR, and the TCRdb table lists in-frame clones only, not all of them. The repertoire consists of about 60,000 clones, with around 92% occurring once and the leading ten covering under 0.4%. This sample was included in a study of CD4 T cells in relation to SARS-CoV-2 and coronaviruses. The ends were cut back, 2 bases at V and 4 bases at J, with 12 bases in the middle. Germline V gene data show CDR1 as MNHEY and CDR2 as SVGAGI. CDR3 length: 15 residues.

The sequence was collected from an adult with COVID-19. V usage is TRBV6-5 and J usage is TRBJ2-1; TRBD1 is a possible D gene (6 bases). Sequenced material: naive CD4+ T cells from PBMCs. Subset denoted: naive CD4+ T cells isolated by negative enrichment. This CDR3 is CASSYDRRDYNEQFF. DNA of the CDR3: TGTGCCAGCAGTTACGACAGGAGAGATTACAATGAGCAGTTCTTC.